This T cell receptor beta chain stems from a study of Ad26.COV2.S vaccination and SARS-CoV-2 variants. Study outcomes and limitations: An underestimation of total T cell responses may have resulted from the TCR breadth and depth analyses.

Treatment defined: some 20 received Ad26.COV2.S at low or high dose, single or two shots; about five received placebo; per-sample allocation not given. On day 63 after the first injection, vaccine and placebo recipients gave samples. The CDR3 is 14 amino acids. Trimming took off 4 bases at V and 2 bases at J, with 15 bases between the two ends. Germline values: CDR1 GTSNPN, CDR2 SVGIG (reference sequence). Details on this clone: No antigen is known for it.

TCRdb keeps only in-frame clones here, not all; method: immunoSEQ multiplex PCR. The profile shows around 340,000 clones, around 89% of them singletons. The chain recombines TRBV30 with TRBJ2-7; D remains ambiguous. This sequence originates from a person between 18 and 59 years old who received the Ad26.COV2.S COVID-19 vaccine or a placebo. This specimen consisted of peripheral blood, obtained in a trial of Ad26.COV2.S vaccine versus placebo. This CDR3 is CAWTARSDAYEQYF. For the CDR3, the DNA is TGTGCCTGGACCGCAAGAAGTGACGCCTACGAGCAGTACTTC.